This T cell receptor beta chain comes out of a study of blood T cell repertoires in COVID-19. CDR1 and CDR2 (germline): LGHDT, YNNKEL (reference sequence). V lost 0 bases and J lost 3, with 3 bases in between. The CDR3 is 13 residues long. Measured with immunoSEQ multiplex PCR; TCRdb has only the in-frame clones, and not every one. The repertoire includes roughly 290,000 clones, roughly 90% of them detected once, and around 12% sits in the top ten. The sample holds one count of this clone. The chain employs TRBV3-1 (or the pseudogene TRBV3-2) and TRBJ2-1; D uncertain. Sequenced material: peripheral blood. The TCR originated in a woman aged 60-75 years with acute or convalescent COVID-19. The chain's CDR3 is CASSQDLYNEQFF. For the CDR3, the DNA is TGTGCCAGCAGCCAAGATCTCTACAATGAGCAGTTCTTC.